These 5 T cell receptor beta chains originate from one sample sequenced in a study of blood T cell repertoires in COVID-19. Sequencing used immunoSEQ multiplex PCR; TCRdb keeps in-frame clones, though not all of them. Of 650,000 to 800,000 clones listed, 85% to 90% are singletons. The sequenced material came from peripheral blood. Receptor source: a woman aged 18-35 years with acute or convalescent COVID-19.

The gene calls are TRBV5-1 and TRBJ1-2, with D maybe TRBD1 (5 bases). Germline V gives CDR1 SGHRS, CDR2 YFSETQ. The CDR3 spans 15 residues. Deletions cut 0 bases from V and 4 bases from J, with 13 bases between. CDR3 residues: CASSLAQGTGYGYTF. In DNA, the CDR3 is TGCGCCAGCAGCTTGGCCCAGGGAACTGGCTATGGCTACACCTTC.

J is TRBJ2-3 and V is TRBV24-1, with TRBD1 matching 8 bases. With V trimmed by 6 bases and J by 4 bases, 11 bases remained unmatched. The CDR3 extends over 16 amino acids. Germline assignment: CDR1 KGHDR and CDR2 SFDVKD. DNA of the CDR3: TGTGCCACCAGTCCGATCGGGACAGGCTACCCAGATACGCAGTATTTT. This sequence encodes CATSPIGTGYPDTQYF.

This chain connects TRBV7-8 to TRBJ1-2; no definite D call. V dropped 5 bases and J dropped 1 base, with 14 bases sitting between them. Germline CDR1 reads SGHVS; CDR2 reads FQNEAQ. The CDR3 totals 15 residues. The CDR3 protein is CASSPGLIYNYGYTF. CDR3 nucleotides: TGTGCCAGCAGCCCAGGACTCATCTATAACTATGGCTACACCTTC.

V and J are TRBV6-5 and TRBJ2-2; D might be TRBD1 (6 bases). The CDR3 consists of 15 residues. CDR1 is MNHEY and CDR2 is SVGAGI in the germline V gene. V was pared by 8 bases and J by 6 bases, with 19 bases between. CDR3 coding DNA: TGTGCCAGCGATCGAGGACTGAGGGGGTCCGGGGAGCTGTTTTTT. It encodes CASDRGLRGSGELFF.

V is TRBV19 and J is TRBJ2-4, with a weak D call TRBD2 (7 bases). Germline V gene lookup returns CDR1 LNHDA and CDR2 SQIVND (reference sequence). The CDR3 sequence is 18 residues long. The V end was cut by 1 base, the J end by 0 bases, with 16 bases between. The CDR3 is CASSIVAGANLAKNIQYF. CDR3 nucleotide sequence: TGTGCCAGTAGTATAGTGGCGGGGGCGAATCTAGCCAAAAACATTCAGTACTTC.